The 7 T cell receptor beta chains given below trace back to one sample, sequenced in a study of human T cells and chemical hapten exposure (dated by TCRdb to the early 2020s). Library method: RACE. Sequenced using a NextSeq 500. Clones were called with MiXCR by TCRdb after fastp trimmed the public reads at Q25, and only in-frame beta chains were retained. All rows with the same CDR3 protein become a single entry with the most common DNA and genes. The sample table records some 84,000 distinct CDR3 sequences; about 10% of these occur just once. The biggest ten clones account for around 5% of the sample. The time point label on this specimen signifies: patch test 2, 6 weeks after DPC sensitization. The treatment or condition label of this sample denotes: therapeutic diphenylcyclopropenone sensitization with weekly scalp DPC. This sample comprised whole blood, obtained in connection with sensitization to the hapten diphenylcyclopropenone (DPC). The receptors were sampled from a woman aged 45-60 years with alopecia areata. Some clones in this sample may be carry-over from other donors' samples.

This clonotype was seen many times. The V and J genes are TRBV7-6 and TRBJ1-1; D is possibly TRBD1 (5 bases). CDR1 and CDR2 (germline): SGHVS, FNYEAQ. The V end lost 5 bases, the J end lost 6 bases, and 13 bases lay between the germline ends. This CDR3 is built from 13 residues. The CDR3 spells CASSASRQSEAFF. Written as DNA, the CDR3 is TGTGCCAGCAGCGCCAGCCGACAGTCTGAAGCTTTCTTT.

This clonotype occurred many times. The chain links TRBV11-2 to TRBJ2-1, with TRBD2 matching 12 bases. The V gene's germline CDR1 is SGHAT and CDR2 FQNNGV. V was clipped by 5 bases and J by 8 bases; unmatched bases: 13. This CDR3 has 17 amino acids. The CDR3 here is CASSPMTSGRRLYEQFF. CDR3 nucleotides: TGTGCCAGCAGCCCAATGACTAGCGGGAGAAGGTTGTATGAGCAGTTCTTC.

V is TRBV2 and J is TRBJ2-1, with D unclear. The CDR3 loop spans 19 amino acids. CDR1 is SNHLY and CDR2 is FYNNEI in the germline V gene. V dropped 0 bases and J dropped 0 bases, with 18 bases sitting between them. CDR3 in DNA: TGTGCCAGCAGTGAAGCGAATTCCCGTATGAGGAGCTCCTACAATGAGCAGTTCTTC. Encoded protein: CASSEANSRMRSSYNEQFF.

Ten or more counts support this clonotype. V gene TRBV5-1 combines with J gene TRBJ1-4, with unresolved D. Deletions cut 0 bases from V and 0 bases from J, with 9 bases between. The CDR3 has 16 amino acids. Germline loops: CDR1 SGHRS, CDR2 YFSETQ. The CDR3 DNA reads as TGCGCCAGCAGCTTGGACGGGCCCGCAACTAATGAAAAACTGTTTTTT. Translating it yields CASSLDGPATNEKLFF.

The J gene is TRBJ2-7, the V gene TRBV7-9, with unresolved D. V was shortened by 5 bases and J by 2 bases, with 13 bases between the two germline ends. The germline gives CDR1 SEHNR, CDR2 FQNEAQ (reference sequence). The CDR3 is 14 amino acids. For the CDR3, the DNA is TGTGCCAGCAGCCCGGACGGCTCTACCTACGAGCAGTACTTC. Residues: CASSPDGSTYEQYF. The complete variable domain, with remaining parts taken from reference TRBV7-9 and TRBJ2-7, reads DTGVSQNPRHKITKRGQNVTFRCDPISEHNRLYWYRQTLGQGPEFLTYFQNEAQLEKSRLLSDRFSAERPKGSFSTLEIQRTEQGDSAMYLCASSPDGSTYEQYFGPGTRLTVT.

CDR3 coding DNA: TGTGCCAGCAGTTCCTACAGGGGGAGGCAAGAGACCCAGTACTTC. Its translation: CASSSYRGRQETQYF. This rearrangement joins TRBV6-2 or TRBV6-3 to TRBJ2-5; 8 nucleotides line up with TRBD1. Trimming took 4 bases from V and 2 from J; bases not matched to a gene: 6. Germline CDR1 MNHEY, CDR2 SVGEGT. The CDR3 is 15 residues long.

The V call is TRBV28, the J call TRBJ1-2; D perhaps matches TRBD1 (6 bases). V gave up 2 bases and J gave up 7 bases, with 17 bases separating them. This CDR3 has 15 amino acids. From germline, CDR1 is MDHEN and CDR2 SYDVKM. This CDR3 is CASSLNRAQDPGYTF. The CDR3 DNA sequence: TGTGCCAGCAGTTTAAACAGGGCTCAGGACCCTGGCTACACCTTC.